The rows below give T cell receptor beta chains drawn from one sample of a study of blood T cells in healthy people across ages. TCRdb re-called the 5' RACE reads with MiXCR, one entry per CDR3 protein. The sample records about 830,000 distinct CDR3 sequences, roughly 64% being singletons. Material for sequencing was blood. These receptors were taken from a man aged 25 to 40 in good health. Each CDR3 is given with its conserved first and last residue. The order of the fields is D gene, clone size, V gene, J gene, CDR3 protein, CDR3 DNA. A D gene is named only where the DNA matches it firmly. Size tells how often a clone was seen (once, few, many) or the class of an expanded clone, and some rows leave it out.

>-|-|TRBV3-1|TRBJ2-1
CASSQGINYNEQFF
TGTGCCAGCAGCCAAGGGATCAACTACAATGAGCAGTTCTTC
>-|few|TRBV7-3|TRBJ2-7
CASSPHAGPTYEQYF
TGTGCCAGCAGCCCTCACGCAGGGCCCACCTACGAGCAGTACTTC
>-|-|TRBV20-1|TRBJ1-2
CSARDDRAEYGYTF
TGCAGTGCTAGAGATGACCGGGCAGAGTATGGCTACACCTTC
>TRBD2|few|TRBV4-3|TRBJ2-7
CASSQGRTSGTYEQYF
TGCGCCAGCAGCCAAGGCAGGACTAGCGGGACCTACGAGCAGTACTTC
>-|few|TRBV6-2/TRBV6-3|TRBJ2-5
CATRGGAEQYF
TGTGCCACCAGAGGGGGAGCTGAGCAGTACTTC
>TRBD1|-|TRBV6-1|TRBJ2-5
CASSETGLNEQYF
TGTGCCAGCAGCGAGACAGGGCTTAATGAGCAGTACTTC
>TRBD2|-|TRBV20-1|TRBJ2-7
CSAREASGSAYNEQYF
TGCAGTGCTAGAGAGGCTAGCGGGAGTGCATACAATGAGCAGTACTTC
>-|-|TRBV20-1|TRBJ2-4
CSAGRTRGAKNIQYF
TGCAGTGCTGGGCGGACCCGGGGGGCCAAAAACATTCAGTACTTC
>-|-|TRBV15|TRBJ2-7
CATSSPVRSEEQYF
TGTGCCACCAGCAGCCCTGTAAGGTCGGAGGAGCAGTACTTC
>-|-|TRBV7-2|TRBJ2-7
CASSLDPGGSYEQYF
TGTGCCAGCAGCTTAGATCCCGGTGGCTCCTACGAGCAGTACTTC
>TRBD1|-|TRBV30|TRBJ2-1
CAWRSTGANEQFF
TGTGCCTGGAGGTCGACAGGGGCTAATGAGCAGTTCTTC
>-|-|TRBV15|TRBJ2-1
CATSIGYNEQFF
TGTGCCACCAGCATAGGATACAATGAGCAGTTCTTC
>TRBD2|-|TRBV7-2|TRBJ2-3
CASSLVASGRSQYF
TGTGCCAGCAGCTTAGTGGCTAGCGGGAGGTCACAGTATTTT
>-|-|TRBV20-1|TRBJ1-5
CSAQDSRGAQPQHF
TGCAGTGCCCAGGACAGTCGGGGAGCTCAGCCCCAGCATTTT
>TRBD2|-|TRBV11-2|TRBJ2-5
CASSSHKIAGNQETRYF
TGTGCCAGCAGCTCTCACAAAATAGCGGGAAACCAAGAGACCCGGTACTTC
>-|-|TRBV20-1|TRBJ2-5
CSASNQGDGETQYF
TGCAGTGCTAGTAATCAAGGAGACGGGGAGACCCAGTACTTC
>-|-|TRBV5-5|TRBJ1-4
CASSSLSGQGIEKLFF
TGTGCCAGCAGCTCTCTCTCCGGGCAGGGGATCGAAAAACTGTTTTTT